This T cell receptor (beta chain) was sequenced during a study of tumor and adjacent non-tumor tissue in lung cancer. Study background: There were around 11 adenocarcinoma, 2 squamous cell carcinoma and 1 small cell lung cancer cases.

Three rounds of nested PCR, following a modified ARM-PCR protocol, produced the TCRbeta library. Each CDR3 protein is one row after TCRdb ran MiXCR on the multiplex PCR reads. The sample records approximately 68,000 distinct CDR3 sequences, about 80% being singletons. This sample's RNA came from whole unsorted tissue. Note on this clonotype: The junction shows a germline mismatch at one end, possibly a read error.

Germline CDR1 SQVTM, CDR2 ANQGSEA. The CDR3 consists of 16 residues. The sample comprised lung tumor tissue. The receptor's source is a man in his 60s with non-small cell lung cancer. The rearrangement joins TRBV29-1 to TRBJ2-1, with D perhaps matching TRBD1 (6 bases). The CDR3 DNA reads as TGCAGCATTGAACCCCCACAGGGTTTTACGATCGATGAGCAGTTCTTC. It encodes CSIEPPQGFTIDEQFF.